This entry is about one T cell receptor (beta chain). Its antigen is unidentified. This likely came from a read error, as a far larger clone is one base away. It was with unique molecular identifiers that the TCRbeta library was prepared. TCRdb analysed the PCR reads with MiXCR anew, one entry per CDR3 protein. Here the sample spans roughly 670,000 distinct CDR3 sequences, about 12% being singletons. This sample stems from a study of T-cell reconstitution after alpha-beta-depleted transplantation in children. Study results and caveats: A year had passed since transplant, and T-cell counts and diversity by then came mostly from newly produced T cells.

This receptor was taken from a girl aged 2 to 9 with congenital amegakaryocytic thrombocytopenia, due to receive a stem cell transplant. The specimen was PBMCs, collected before TCRalphabeta/CD19-depleted stem cell transplant.

This CDR3 is CIARDLYEQYF. The DNA for the CDR3 is TGCATTGCTAGAGACCTGTACGAGCAGTACTTC. The chain carries TRBV20-1 and TRBJ2-7; no definite D call. Germline lookup yields CDR1 DFQATT and CDR2 SNEGSKA (reference sequence). The CDR3 totals 11 residues.